This entry lists 24 T cell receptor beta chains sequenced from one sample in a study of blood T cell repertoires in COVID-19. The table came from immunoSEQ multiplex PCR; TCRdb's copy has only in-frame clones and leaves some out. The data hold about 110,000 clones, with 88% observed a single time. Sequenced: peripheral blood. All receptors derive from a woman in her 50s with acute or convalescent COVID-19.

This clone has only one observation. The rearrangement links TRBV2 to TRBJ1-2, with TRBD1 matching over 10 bases. Germline CDR1 SNHLY, CDR2 FYNNEI. The V gene end was trimmed by 4 bases and the J gene end by 5 bases; junction bases not matched to a gene: 4. CDR3 length equals 14 residues. CDR3: CASSGRDRGYGYTF. As DNA, the CDR3 is TGTGCCAGCAGTGGACGGGACAGGGGTTATGGCTACACCTTC.

CDR3 amino acids: CASSFGGASNTEAFF. In DNA, the CDR3 is TGTGCCAGCAGCTTTGGGGGGGCTTCAAACACTGAAGCTTTCTTT. V is TRBV5-4 and J is TRBJ1-1, with D maybe TRBD1 (6 bases). Germline-derived CDR1 and CDR2 are SGHNT and YYREEE (reference sequence). V lost 2 bases and J 2 bases, leaving 13 bases between the germline ends. This CDR3 region has 15 residues.

The count of this clone is one. The V call is TRBV27, the J call TRBJ2-3, with 12 positions matching TRBD2. Germline V gene data show CDR1 as MNHEY and CDR2 as SMNVEV (reference sequence). V trimming: 5 bases; J trimming: 4 bases; junction bases outside the gene matches: 7. The CDR3 covers 16 residues. The CDR3 sequence is CASSPWTSGNPDTQYF. In DNA, the CDR3 is TGTGCCAGCAGTCCCTGGACTAGCGGGAATCCAGATACGCAGTATTTT.

The chain recombines TRBV11-2 with TRBJ2-7; no firm D call. V was clipped by 3 bases and J by 2 bases, with 14 bases between them. CDR1 is SGHAT and CDR2 is FQNNGV in the germline V gene. The CDR3 runs to 15 residues. The CDR3 loop is CASSFQDQRPYEQYF. CDR3 nucleotide sequence: TGTGCCAGCAGCTTTCAAGACCAGAGGCCCTACGAGCAGTACTTC.

The V gene is TRBV4-2, the J gene TRBJ1-1, with D perhaps TRBD1 (5 bases). Germline V gene sequence: CDR1 LGHNA, CDR2 YNFKEQ. Between the trimmed V and J ends, which lost 1 base and 2 bases, there was a span of 8 bases. This CDR3 is built from 14 residues. The DNA of the CDR3 is TGTGCCAGCAGCCAAGGGCAGGGTAACACTGAAGCTTTCTTT. This encodes CASSQGQGNTEAFF.

This chain joins TRBV6-5 and TRBJ1-1; D is possibly TRBD1 (5 bases). This CDR3 contains 14 residues. The germline gives CDR1 MNHEY, CDR2 SVGAGI. Trimming left V 7 bases short and J 4 bases short, with 16 bases between. The CDR3 DNA sequence: TGTGCCAGCAACAAAGGGACTTGGAGCACTGAAGCTTTCTTT. Translated: CASNKGTWSTEAFF.

The genes are TRBV6-5 and TRBJ1-6; 10 nucleotides agree with TRBD1. CDR3 length equals 15 residues. The V segment lost 7 bases and the J segment 8 bases; nucleotides outside the gene matches: 8. Looked up from germline, CDR1 is MNHEY and CDR2 is SVGAGI. CDR3 nucleotide sequence: TGTGCCAGCACCCCACGGGGGACAGGGGATTCACCCCTCCACTTT. This sequence encodes CASTPRGTGDSPLHF.

J is TRBJ1-6 and V is TRBV15; the D gene is possibly TRBD1 (6 bases). Per the germline V gene, CDR1 is LNHNV and CDR2 is YYDKDF (reference sequence). V lost 4 bases and J 14 bases, leaving 15 bases between the germline ends. CDR3 length: 13 amino acids. The CDR3 DNA sequence: TGTGCCACCAGCATTCGACAGGCCGGGACCCTCCACTTT. Translated: CATSIRQAGTLHF.

The chain couples TRBV10-2 to TRBJ1-2; 8 nucleotides line up with TRBD1. The CDR3 contains 13 residues. The V gene's germline CDR1 is WSHSY and CDR2 SAAADI. The ends lost 2 bases at V and 8 bases at J; junction bases unmatched: 4. The CDR3: CASSEQGARGYTF. For the CDR3, the DNA is TGCGCCAGCAGTGAGCAGGGGGCGCGAGGCTACACCTTC.

The chain is built from TRBV30 and TRBJ1-3; D gene uncertain. Trimming took off 3 bases at V and 4 bases at J, with 10 bases between the two ends. The CDR3 totals 13 residues. Looked up from germline, CDR1 is GTSNPN and CDR2 is SVGIG (reference sequence). The CDR3 here is CAWSGIGGNTIYF. CDR3 sequence (DNA): TGTGCCTGGAGCGGGATAGGAGGAAACACCATATATTTT.

This rearrangement joins TRBV11-2 to TRBJ2-4; TRBD1 is a possible D gene (5 bases). V dropped 1 base and J dropped 2 bases, with 12 bases sitting between them. Per germline, CDR1 SGHAT and CDR2 FQNNGV. CDR3 length: 16 residues. CDR3 region: CASSLARATSKNIQYF. In DNA form, the CDR3 reads TGTGCCAGCAGCTTAGCCAGGGCCACCTCCAAAAACATTCAGTACTTC.

The chain recombines TRBV6-5 with TRBJ1-2; 9 bases are a match to TRBD1. Trimming took 5 bases from V and 8 from J; bases not matched to a gene: 12. The CDR3 has 15 residues. Germline V CDR1 and CDR2: MNHEY, SVGAGI. The CDR3 DNA reads as TGTGCCAGCAGTCGGGGGGACAGGGCCCAAGGAGGCTACACCTTC. Protein product: CASSRGDRAQGGYTF.

This chain joins TRBV5-1 and TRBJ2-7; D perhaps matches TRBD2 (6 bases). There are 15 residues in the CDR3. Per the germline V gene, CDR1 is SGHRS and CDR2 is YFSETQ. Trimming pared 6 bases from V and 1 base from J, leaving 17 bases between. DNA of the CDR3: TGCGCCAGCAACCATGGGGGGTCGGGTTCCTACGAGCAGTACTTC. Its protein is CASNHGGSGSYEQYF.

This rearrangement joins TRBV12-5 to TRBJ2-1, with 11 bases identical to TRBD2. V gave up 5 bases and J gave up 4 bases; unmatched junction bases: 1. From germline, CDR1 is LGHNT and CDR2 FRNRAP. This CDR3 contains 14 residues. The CDR3 nucleotides read TGTGCTAGTGGTCCTAGCGGGAGGTACAATGAGCAGTTCTTC. This sequence encodes CASGPSGRYNEQFF.

This chain connects TRBV18 to TRBJ2-5; D is possibly TRBD1 (6 bases). Germline V gene lookup returns CDR1 KGHSH and CDR2 LQKENI. CDR3 length equals 14 residues. V lost 4 bases, J lost 5 bases, and 14 bases lay in between. CDR3 in amino acids: CASSLGGAEETQYF. In DNA form, the CDR3 reads TGTGCCAGCTCACTTGGGGGCGCAGAGGAGACCCAGTACTTC.

In DNA form, the CDR3 reads TGTGCCAGCAGCTTTTTAGCGGGAGAGACGCAGTATTTT. It codes for CASSFLAGETQYF. The chain carries TRBV3-1 (or the pseudogene TRBV3-2) and TRBJ2-3; the match to TRBD2 covers 9 bases. The trim removed 5 bases at V and 9 bases at J, leaving 6 bases unmatched. The CDR3 loop spans 13 amino acids. The V gene's germline CDR1 is LGHDT and CDR2 YNNKEL (reference sequence).

This clone has only one observation. V is TRBV6-5 and J is TRBJ2-7; 10 bases map to TRBD1. Germline V gives CDR1 MNHEY, CDR2 SVGAGI. The CDR3 has 15 amino acids. With V trimmed by 8 bases and J by 0 bases, 7 bases remained unmatched. CDR3 protein: CASQPGTGVSYEQYF. The CDR3 nucleotides are TGTGCCAGCCAACCAGGGACAGGGGTCTCCTACGAGCAGTACTTC.

The chain's CDR3 is CASSLLAGGPRDEQYF. CDR3 nucleotides: TGTGCCAGCAGTTTATTAGCGGGAGGGCCTAGAGACGAGCAGTACTTC. The J gene is TRBJ2-7, the V gene TRBV27; 11 bases line up with TRBD2. CDR1 is MNHEY and CDR2 is SMNVEV in the germline V gene (reference sequence). Losses at the gene ends were 1 base for V and 5 bases for J; bases not matched to a gene: 7. The CDR3 sequence is 16 residues long.

CDR3 coding DNA: TGTGCCAGTAGTCCGGGAGGTCCCGAGGCCACCGGGGAGCTGTTTTTT. Protein sequence: CASSPGGPEATGELFF. This chain links TRBV19 with TRBJ2-2; 7 nucleotides agree with TRBD2. The CDR3 consists of 16 residues. Losses at the gene ends were 5 bases for V and 4 bases for J; bases not matched to a gene: 10. Germline V lookup: CDR1 LNHDA, CDR2 SQIVND (reference sequence). The variable domain in full, completed from reference TRBV19 and TRBJ2-2, reads DGGITQSPKYLFRKEGQNVTLSCEQNLNHDAMYWYRQDPGQGLRLIYYSQIVNDFQKGDIAEGYSVSREKKESFPLTVTSAQKNPTAFYLCASSPGGPEATGELFFGEGSRLTVL.

The chain combines TRBV11-2 with TRBJ2-6; the match to TRBD1 covers 11 bases. Trimming removed 3 bases from V and 1 base from J; junction bases left unmatched: 2. The CDR3 loop spans 17 amino acids. Per the germline V gene, CDR1 is SGHAT and CDR2 is FQNNGV. This chain's CDR3 is CASSLDRGRSGANVLTF. CDR3 nucleotide sequence: TGTGCCAGCAGCTTGGACAGGGGGCGGTCTGGGGCCAACGTCCTGACTTTC. Together with reference TRBV11-2 and TRBJ2-6, the CDR3 gives the full variable domain: EAGVAQSPRYKIIEKRQSVAFWCNPISGHATLYWYQQILGQGPKLLIQFQNNGVVDDSQLPKDRFSAERLKGVDSTLKIQPAKLEDSAVYLCASSLDRGRSGANVLTFGAGSRLTVL.

This chain joins TRBV7-9 and TRBJ2-3, with D tentatively TRBD2 (10 bases). This CDR3 spans 17 amino acids. V lost 8 bases, J lost 3 bases, and 24 bases lay in between. Germline CDR1 is SEHNR and CDR2 is FQNEAQ (reference sequence). CDR3 in DNA: TGTGCCAGCGGGGACAGGGAGCGACTAGCGGGTACAGATACGCAGTATTTT. Translated: CASGDRERLAGTDTQYF.

The sample holds a few counts of this clone. The V call is TRBV11-2, the J call TRBJ2-7, with 7 bases lining up with TRBD1. After removal of 7 bases from V and 2 bases from J, the junction contained 5 bases not matched to a gene. CDR1 and CDR2 from the germline V gene are SGHAT and FQNNGV. CDR3 length: 13 residues. CDR3 DNA sequence: TGTGCCAGCACCCAGGACAGGACCTACGAGCAGTACTTC. Protein product: CASTQDRTYEQYF.

The rearrangement links TRBV12-3 or TRBV12-4 to TRBJ1-2; D gene uncertain. Trimming shortened V by 1 base and J by 6 bases, and 9 bases separated the two germline ends. This CDR3 has 13 amino acids. CDR3 sequence: CASSLVSGDGYTF. CDR3 nucleotides: TGTGCCAGCAGTTTAGTATCCGGGGATGGCTACACCTTC.

V and J are TRBV6-6 and TRBJ1-1; no clear D. Trimming took off 6 bases at V and 3 bases at J, with 14 bases between the two ends. The CDR3 totals 14 residues. Germline CDR1 and CDR2: MNHNY and SVGAGI (reference sequence). CDR3 sequence reads: CASSRLRPDTEAFF. Here the CDR3 DNA reads TGTGCCAGCAGCCGCCTGAGGCCCGACACTGAAGCTTTCTTT.